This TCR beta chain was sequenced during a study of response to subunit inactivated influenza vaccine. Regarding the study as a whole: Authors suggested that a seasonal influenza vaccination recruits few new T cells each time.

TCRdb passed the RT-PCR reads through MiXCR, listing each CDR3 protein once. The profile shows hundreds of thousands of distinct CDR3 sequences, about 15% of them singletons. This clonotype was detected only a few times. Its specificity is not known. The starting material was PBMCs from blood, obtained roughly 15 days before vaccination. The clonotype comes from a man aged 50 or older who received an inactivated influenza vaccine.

CDR3 sequence: CASSSGGYYNEQFF. DNA of the CDR3: TGTGCCAGCAGCTCAGGGGGTTACTACAATGAGCAGTTCTTC. The chain employs TRBV7-3 and TRBJ2-1, with 7 bases fitting TRBD1. Germline lookup yields CDR1 SGHTA and CDR2 FQGTGA. Unmatched junction bases numbered 3, after V lost 4 bases and J lost 3 bases. CDR3 length: 14 amino acids.